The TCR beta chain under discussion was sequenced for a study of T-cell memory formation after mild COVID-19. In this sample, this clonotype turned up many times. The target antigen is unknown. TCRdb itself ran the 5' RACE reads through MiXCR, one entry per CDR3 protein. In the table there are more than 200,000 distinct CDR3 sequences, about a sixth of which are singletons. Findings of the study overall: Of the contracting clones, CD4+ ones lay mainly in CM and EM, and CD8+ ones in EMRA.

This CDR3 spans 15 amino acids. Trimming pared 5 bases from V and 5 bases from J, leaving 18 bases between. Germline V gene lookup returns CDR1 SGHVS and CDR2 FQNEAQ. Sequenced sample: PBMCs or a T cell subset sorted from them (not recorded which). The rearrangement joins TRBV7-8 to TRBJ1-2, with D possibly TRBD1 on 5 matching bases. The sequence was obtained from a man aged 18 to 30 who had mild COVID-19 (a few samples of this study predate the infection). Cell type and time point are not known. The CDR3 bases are TGTGCCAGCAGCCCGGTAGACAGACGGGCGTATGGCTACACCTTC. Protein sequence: CASSPVDRRAYGYTF. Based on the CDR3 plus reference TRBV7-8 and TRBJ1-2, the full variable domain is GAGVSQSPRYKVAKRGQDVALRCDPISGHVSLFWYQQALGQGPEFLTYFQNEAQLDKSGLPSDRFFAERPEGSVSTLKIQRTQQEDSAVYLCASSPVDRRAYGYTFGSGTRLTVV.